The clone carrying this T cell receptor (beta chain) was detected only once. This sample was taken from a study of blood T cell repertoires in COVID-19. The wider study: Acute-phase and convalescent COVID-19 samples originated in the United States, Italy and Spain. T cells, B-cell-depleted T cells, or PBMCs provided the cDNA or gDNA that served as material.

Original handling: Estimation of nucleated cell counts relied on the amplification of reference gene primers. Measured with immunoSEQ multiplex PCR; TCRdb has only the in-frame clones, and not every one. The V and J calls and clone size were taken over from that table, and D and trimming were inferred from the DNA. Of tens of thousands of clones in the sample, about 82% were seen once. Sequencing input: peripheral blood. The TCR comes from a human donor in a cohort sampled during active COVID-19.

The CDR3, as DNA: TGCGCCAGCAGCCAAGATTGGGTTCCAGGGGCGGCCTACGAGCAGTACTTC. Amino acid sequence: CASSQDWVPGAAYEQYF. The chain uses TRBV4-3 and TRBJ2-7, with D possibly matching TRBD1 (6 bases). V was trimmed by 0 bases and J by 2 bases, leaving 17 bases between them. The CDR3 spans 17 residues. CDR1 LGHNA and CDR2 YSLEER come from the germline V gene.